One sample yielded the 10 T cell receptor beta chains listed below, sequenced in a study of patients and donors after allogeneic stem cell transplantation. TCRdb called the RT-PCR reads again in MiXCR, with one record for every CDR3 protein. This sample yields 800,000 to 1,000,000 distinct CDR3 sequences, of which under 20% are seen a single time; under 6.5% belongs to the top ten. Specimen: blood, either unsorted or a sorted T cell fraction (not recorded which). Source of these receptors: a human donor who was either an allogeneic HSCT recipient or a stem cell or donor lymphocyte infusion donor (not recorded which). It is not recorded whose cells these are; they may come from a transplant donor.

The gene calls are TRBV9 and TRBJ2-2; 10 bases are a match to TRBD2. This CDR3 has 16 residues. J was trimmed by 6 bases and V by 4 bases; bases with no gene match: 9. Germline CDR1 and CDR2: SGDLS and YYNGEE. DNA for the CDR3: TGTGCCAGCAGCCCACCCGGGACTAGCGTCGCCGGGGAGCTGTTTTTT. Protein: CASSPPGTSVAGELFF.

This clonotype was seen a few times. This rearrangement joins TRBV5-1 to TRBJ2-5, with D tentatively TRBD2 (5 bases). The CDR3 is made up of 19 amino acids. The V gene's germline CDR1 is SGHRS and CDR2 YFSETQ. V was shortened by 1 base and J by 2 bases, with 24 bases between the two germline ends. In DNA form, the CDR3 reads TGCGCCAGCAGCTTGTCCGGGAATCCCAAACGGCCTTCACAAGAGACCCAGTACTTC. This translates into CASSLSGNPKRPSQETQYF. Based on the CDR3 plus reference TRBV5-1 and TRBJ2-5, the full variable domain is KAGVTQTPRYLIKTRGQQVTLSCSPISGHRSVSWYQQTPGQGLQFLFEYFSETQRNKGNFPGRFSGRQFSNSRSEMNVSTLELGDSALYLCASSLSGNPKRPSQETQYFGPGTRLLVL.

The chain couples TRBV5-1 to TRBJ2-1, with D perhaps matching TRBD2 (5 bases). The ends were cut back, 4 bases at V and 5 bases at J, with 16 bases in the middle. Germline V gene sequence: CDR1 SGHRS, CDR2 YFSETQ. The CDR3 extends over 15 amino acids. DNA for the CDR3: TGCGCCAGCAGCGTACAGAGCGGAGCCCACAATGAGCAGTTCTTC. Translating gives CASSVQSGAHNEQFF.

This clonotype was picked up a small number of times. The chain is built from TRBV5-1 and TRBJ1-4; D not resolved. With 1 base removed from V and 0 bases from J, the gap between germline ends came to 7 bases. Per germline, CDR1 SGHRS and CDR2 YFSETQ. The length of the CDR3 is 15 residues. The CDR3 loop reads CASSLYQATNEKLFF. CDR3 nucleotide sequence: TGCGCCAGCAGCTTGTACCAGGCAACTAATGAAAAACTGTTTTTT.

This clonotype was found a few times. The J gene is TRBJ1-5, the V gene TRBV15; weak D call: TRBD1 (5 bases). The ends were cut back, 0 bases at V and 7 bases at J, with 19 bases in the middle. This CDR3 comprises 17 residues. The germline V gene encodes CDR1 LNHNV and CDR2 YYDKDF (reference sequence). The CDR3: CATSREGQGKWVQPQHF. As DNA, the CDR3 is TGTGCCACCAGCAGAGAGGGGCAGGGTAAGTGGGTCCAGCCCCAGCATTTT.

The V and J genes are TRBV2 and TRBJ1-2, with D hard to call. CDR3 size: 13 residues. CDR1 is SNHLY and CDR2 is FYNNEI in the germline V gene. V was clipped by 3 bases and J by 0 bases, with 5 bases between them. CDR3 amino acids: CASSDGANYGYTF. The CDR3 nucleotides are TGTGCCAGCAGTGACGGCGCTAACTATGGCTACACCTTC.

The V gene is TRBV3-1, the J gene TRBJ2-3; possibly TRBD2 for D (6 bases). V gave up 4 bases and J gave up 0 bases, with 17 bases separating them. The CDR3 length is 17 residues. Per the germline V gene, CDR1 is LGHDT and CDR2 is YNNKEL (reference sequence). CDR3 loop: CASSLALTAGSTDTQYF. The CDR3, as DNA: TGTGCCAGCAGCCTAGCCCTTACGGCGGGGAGCACAGATACGCAGTATTTT.

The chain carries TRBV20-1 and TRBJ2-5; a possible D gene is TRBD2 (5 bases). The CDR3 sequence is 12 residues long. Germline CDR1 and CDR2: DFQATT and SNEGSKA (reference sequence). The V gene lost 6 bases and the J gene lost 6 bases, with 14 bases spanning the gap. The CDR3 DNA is TGCAGTGCCAGGACTGATTCCCAGACCCAGTACTTC. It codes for CSARTDSQTQYF.

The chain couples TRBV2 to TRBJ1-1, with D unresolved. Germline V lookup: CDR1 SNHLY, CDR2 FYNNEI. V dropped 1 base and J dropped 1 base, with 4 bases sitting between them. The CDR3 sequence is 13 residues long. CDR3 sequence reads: CASSEDWNTEAFF. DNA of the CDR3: TGTGCCAGCAGTGAAGACTGGAACACTGAAGCTTTCTTT.

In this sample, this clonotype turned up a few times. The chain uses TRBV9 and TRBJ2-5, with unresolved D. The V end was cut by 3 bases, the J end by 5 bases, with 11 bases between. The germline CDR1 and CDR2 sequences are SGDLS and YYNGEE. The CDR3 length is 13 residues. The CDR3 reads CASSASLMETQYF. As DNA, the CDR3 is TGTGCCAGCAGCGCCAGTCTGATGGAGACCCAGTACTTC.